Below, 22 T cell receptor beta chains from the same sample are listed, as sequenced in a study of blood T cell repertoires in COVID-19. Sequencing was performed with immunoSEQ multiplex PCR; in TCRdb, only in-frame clones are kept and a portion is missing. This sample has about 190,000 clones, with about three quarters found just once. Input material: peripheral blood. Source of these receptors: a woman of 80 years or more with active or convalescent COVID-19.

The genes are TRBV4-1 and TRBJ2-5; perhaps TRBD2 as D (5 bases). The CDR3 loop spans 16 amino acids. Germline V gene data show CDR1 as MGHRA and CDR2 as YSYEKL. The V gene lost 4 bases and the J gene lost 0 bases, with 15 bases spanning the gap. CDR3 amino acids: CASSPQRTPYQETQYF. CDR3 DNA: TGCGCCAGCAGCCCGCAGCGGACGCCGTACCAAGAGACCCAGTACTTC.

The CDR3 DNA reads TGTGCCAGCAGCCAGGGGATAGGGAACGTCCCAGATACGCAGTATTTT. Amino acids: CASSQGIGNVPDTQYF. The V gene is TRBV5-6, the J gene TRBJ2-3; a weak D match, TRBD1 (6 bases). There are 16 residues in the CDR3. Germline CDR1 is SGHDT and CDR2 is YYEEEE. Trimming took 4 bases from V and 4 from J, leaving 19 bases between them.

This sequence joins TRBV13 and TRBJ1-2, with TRBD1 matching over 9 bases. Trimming at V came to 5 bases and at J to 5 bases, leaving 6 bases not matched to a gene. This CDR3 has 14 residues. The germline gives CDR1 PRHDT, CDR2 FYEKMQ (reference sequence). CDR3 sequence: CASSTKDRGYGYTF. In DNA, the CDR3 is TGTGCCAGCAGCACGAAGGACAGGGGTTATGGCTACACCTTC.

The V and J genes are TRBV27 and TRBJ1-5, with D maybe TRBD1 (6 bases). The ends were cut back, 2 bases at V and 3 bases at J, with 14 bases in the middle. The CDR3 totals 16 residues. In germline, CDR1 is MNHEY, CDR2 SMNVEV (reference sequence). The chain's CDR3 is CASSLVLQGINQPQHF. In DNA, the CDR3 is TGTGCCAGCAGTTTAGTCCTTCAGGGGATCAATCAGCCCCAGCATTTT.

The J gene is TRBJ2-7, the V gene TRBV4-3; 7 positions agree with TRBD1. V dropped 2 bases and J dropped 3; count of bases not matched to a gene: 7. Germline V gene data show CDR1 as LGHNA and CDR2 as YSLEER. The CDR3 is made up of 15 amino acids. As DNA, the CDR3 is TGCGCCAGCAGCCAAACGACGGACAGGATCTACGAGCAGTACTTC. This codes for CASSQTTDRIYEQYF.

This chain links TRBV6-2 or TRBV6-3 with TRBJ2-2, with D perhaps TRBD2 (5 bases). The ends were cut back, 0 bases at V and 6 bases at J, with 17 bases in the middle. CDR1 is MNHEY, CDR2 SVGEGT, per germline. The length of the CDR3 is 17 residues. DNA of the CDR3: TGTGCCAGCAGTTACTCGATTGCCGGGATGAGATCCGGGGAGCTGTTTTTT. It is translated as CASSYSIAGMRSGELFF.

This chain links TRBV5-6 with TRBJ2-3; 11 bases map to TRBD1. V lost 4 bases to trimming and J lost 2 bases; unmatched junction nucleotides: 3. The CDR3 length is 15 residues. The V gene's germline CDR1 is SGHDT and CDR2 YYEEEE. The CDR3 is CASSQDRGLTDTQYF. In DNA, the CDR3 is TGTGCCAGCAGCCAGGACAGGGGGCTCACAGATACGCAGTATTTT. Supplemented by reference TRBV5-6 and TRBJ2-3, the full variable domain reads DAGVTQSPTHLIKTRGQQVTLRCSPKSGHDTVSWYQQALGQGPQFIFQYYEEEERQRGNFPDRFSGHQFPNYSSELNVNALLLGDSALYLCASSQDRGLTDTQYFGPGTRLTVL.

The gene calls are TRBV11-2 and TRBJ1-6; D call uncertain. The CDR3 runs to 13 residues. V lost 7 bases, J lost 7 bases, and 11 bases lay in between. In germline, CDR1 is SGHAT, CDR2 FQNNGV. CDR3 sequence reads: CASTPGGNSPLHF. CDR3 sequence (DNA): TGTGCCAGCACCCCAGGCGGGAATTCACCCCTCCACTTT.

This chain uses TRBV7-9 with TRBJ1-2; the D gene is possibly TRBD1 (6 bases). This CDR3 spans 13 amino acids. V was cut by 11 bases and J by 2 bases, with 15 bases left in between. The germline V gene has CDR1 SEHNR and CDR2 FQNEAQ (reference sequence). The CDR3 loop is CAGWGTNNYGYTF. For the CDR3, the DNA is TGTGCCGGCTGGGGGACAAACAACTATGGCTACACCTTC.

The chain carries TRBV6-1 and TRBJ1-5, with D unresolved. Germline V gene data show CDR1 as MNHNS and CDR2 as SASEGT. The CDR3 is 16 residues long. V lost 2 bases, J lost 5 bases, and 16 bases lay in between. The CDR3 region is CASSEFLVTADQPQHF. Written as DNA, the CDR3 is TGTGCCAGCAGTGAATTTCTCGTTACAGCCGATCAGCCCCAGCATTTT.

This clone showed up just once. The chain is built from TRBV2 and TRBJ2-3; 9 bases map to TRBD1. CDR1 SNHLY and CDR2 FYNNEI come from the germline V gene. This CDR3 comprises 16 residues. V lost 6 bases and J lost 2; bases outside the gene matches: 9. In nucleotides, the CDR3 is TGTGCCAGCAGGCCAACAGGGGGCAATCCCACAGATACGCAGTATTTT. Residues: CASRPTGGNPTDTQYF. The whole variable domain, remainder taken from reference TRBV2 and TRBJ2-3, is EPEVTQTPSHQVTQMGQEVILRCVPISNHLYFYWYRQILGQKVEFLVSFYNNEISEKSEIFDDQFSVERPDGSNFTLKIRSTKLEDSAMYFCASRPTGGNPTDTQYFGPGTRLTVL.

The CDR3, as DNA: TGCGCCAGCAGCTTAAGTGGGGAGGTTGGTAGCGAAAAACTGTTTTTT. Translation: CASSLSGEVGSEKLFF. The rearrangement uses TRBV5-1 and TRBJ1-4; D unclear. This CDR3 has 16 residues. The V end was cut by 2 bases, the J end by 8 bases, with 19 bases between. Germline CDR1 and CDR2: SGHRS and YFSETQ.

V is TRBV6-5 and J is TRBJ1-3; D possibly corresponds to TRBD1 (5 bases). Germline values: CDR1 MNHEY, CDR2 SVGAGI. The CDR3 contains 14 residues. V was trimmed by 7 bases and J by 3 bases, leaving 13 bases between them. The CDR3 DNA reads TGTGCCAGCACCGCGGGGGGGGATGGAAACACCATATATTTT. Encoded protein: CASTAGGDGNTIYF.

This rearrangement joins TRBV27 to TRBJ1-5; D not resolved. The germline gives CDR1 MNHEY, CDR2 SMNVEV (reference sequence). The CDR3 runs 14 residues. V dropped 6 bases and J dropped 11 bases, with 20 bases sitting between them. CDR3 loop: CASSPLGRDRSQHF. The CDR3 coding sequence is TGTGCCAGCAGCCCCCTCGGGAGAGATCGTTCCCAGCATTTT.

In regard to this clone: The sample contains more than one DNA sequence encoding this CDR3. The J gene is TRBJ1-1, the V gene TRBV27; D is undetermined. V lost 1 base and J 1 base, leaving 4 bases between the germline ends. The CDR3 has 13 amino acids. Germline-derived CDR1 and CDR2 are MNHEY and SMNVEV (reference sequence). This CDR3 reads CASSLFRNTEAFF. In nucleotides, the CDR3 is TGTGCCAGCAGTTTATTTAGGAACACTGAAGCTTTCTTT.

J is TRBJ2-2 and V is TRBV5-1; the match to TRBD2 covers 8 bases. The ends lost 5 bases at V and 2 bases at J; junction bases unmatched: 5. The germline CDR1 and CDR2 sequences are SGHRS and YFSETQ. The CDR3 loop spans 15 amino acids. The CDR3 reads CASSPGGGNTGELFF. For the CDR3, the DNA is TGCGCCAGCAGTCCCGGGGGGGGAAACACCGGGGAGCTGTTTTTT.

The chain uses TRBV11-2 and TRBJ2-7, with D perhaps matching TRBD2 (6 bases). From germline, CDR1 is SGHAT and CDR2 FQNNGV. The CDR3 is made up of 14 amino acids. Trimming removed 3 bases from V and 2 bases from J, with 11 bases in between. CDR3 DNA: TGTGCCAGCAGCTTCGGGGGTTTCACCTACGAGCAGTACTTC. The encoded protein is CASSFGGFTYEQYF. The full variable domain, its missing parts supplied by reference TRBV11-2 and TRBJ2-7, is EAGVAQSPRYKIIEKRQSVAFWCNPISGHATLYWYQQILGQGPKLLIQFQNNGVVDDSQLPKDRFSAERLKGVDSTLKIQPAKLEDSAVYLCASSFGGFTYEQYFGPGTRLTVT.

The chain combines TRBV6-6 with TRBJ2-2, with a weak D call TRBD1 (5 bases). CDR1 is MNHNY, CDR2 SVGAGI, per germline (reference sequence). Trimming shortened V by 2 bases and J by 1 base, and 5 bases separated the two germline ends. The CDR3 totals 14 residues. CDR3 in DNA: TGTGCCAGCAGTTACACAGGGAACACCGGGGAGCTGTTTTTT. Protein sequence: CASSYTGNTGELFF.

This chain links TRBV5-8 with TRBJ1-2, with TRBD1 identical over 10 bases. V shed 2 bases, J shed 4 bases, and the junction held 11 bases outside the gene matches. CDR3 length equals 17 residues. In germline, CDR1 is SGHTS, CDR2 YDEGEE. DNA of the CDR3: TGTGCCAGCAGCTTCGGGGGCCCCGGGACAGGGGTCTATGGCTACACCTTC. Its protein is CASSFGGPGTGVYGYTF.

This rearrangement joins TRBV28 to TRBJ1-5; 8 bases agree with TRBD1. J lost 5 bases, V lost 2 bases, and 2 bases had no gene match. This CDR3 is built from 14 residues. CDR1 is MDHEN and CDR2 is SYDVKM in the germline V gene. The CDR3 spells CASSLVRGHQPQHF. CDR3 sequence (DNA): TGTGCCAGCAGTTTAGTCAGGGGGCATCAGCCCCAGCATTTT.

Here the CDR3 reads CASSLGQGTSEGQYF. DNA of the CDR3: TGTGCCAGCTCACTCGGACAGGGGACTTCGGAGGGCCAGTACTTC. The chain recombines TRBV18 with TRBJ2-5, with TRBD1 matching over 9 bases. CDR1 KGHSH and CDR2 LQKENI come from the germline V gene. With 4 bases clipped from V and 10 bases from J, the junction kept 13 bases outside the gene matches. CDR3 length: 15 residues.

The V gene is TRBV7-8, the J gene TRBJ2-3, with 8 bases lining up with TRBD1. The junction had 0 bases not matched to a gene; V was cut back by 4 bases and J by 6 bases. This CDR3 is 12 amino acids long. The germline gives CDR1 SGHVS, CDR2 FQNEAQ. The CDR3 sequence: CASSWDRDTQYF. DNA of the CDR3: TGTGCCAGCAGCTGGGACAGGGATACGCAGTATTTT.